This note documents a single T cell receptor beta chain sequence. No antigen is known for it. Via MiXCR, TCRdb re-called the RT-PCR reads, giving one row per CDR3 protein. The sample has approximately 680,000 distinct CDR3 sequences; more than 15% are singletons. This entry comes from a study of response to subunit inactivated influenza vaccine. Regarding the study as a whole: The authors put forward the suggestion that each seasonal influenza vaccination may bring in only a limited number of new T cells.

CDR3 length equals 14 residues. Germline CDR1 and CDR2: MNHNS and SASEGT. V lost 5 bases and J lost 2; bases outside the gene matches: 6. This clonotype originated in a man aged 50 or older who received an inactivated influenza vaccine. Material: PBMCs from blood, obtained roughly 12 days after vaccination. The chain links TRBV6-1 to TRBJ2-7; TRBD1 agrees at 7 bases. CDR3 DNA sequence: TGTGCCAGCAGTAAATCCGGGACAGCCTACGAGCAGTACTTC. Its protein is CASSKSGTAYEQYF.